These 20 T cell receptor beta chains were all obtained from the same sample, sequenced in a study of post-analysis software for immune sequencing data. Their antigens are not known. Unique molecular identifiers had been added to the TCR beta cDNA libraries. TCRdb fed the PCR reads into MiXCR, producing one record per CDR3 protein. The table records about 150,000 distinct CDR3 sequences, about 32% of them present only once. Study findings and constraints: Five or six TRBV segments were significantly more frequent in patients than in controls. TRBV5-6, TRBV5-1 and TRBV20-1 were among these segments.

The sequenced sample consisted of blood. The receptors here all came from a girl between 10 and 17 years old with multiple sclerosis.

This clonotype appeared a few times. The chain couples TRBV12-3 or TRBV12-4 to TRBJ1-1; D is undetermined. Trimming took 4 bases from V and 5 from J, leaving 11 bases between them. This CDR3 contains 13 residues. The CDR3 loop reads CASSSFGGTEAFF. The CDR3 coding sequence is TGTGCCAGCAGTTCTTTCGGAGGGACTGAAGCTTTCTTT.

This clonotype was seen just once. A read error may explain this, as a much larger clone is one base away. CDR3 amino acids: CSARVAASPNNEQYF. CDR3 coding DNA: TGCAGTGCTAGAGTCGCGGCCTCTCCTAACAATGAGCAGTACTTC. This sequence joins TRBV20-1 and TRBJ2-4, with D hard to call. V was clipped by 1 base and J by 13 bases, with 23 bases between them. Germline CDR1 reads DFQATT; CDR2 reads SNEGSKA (reference sequence). CDR3 length equals 15 residues.

This clonotype was picked up many times. Compared with germline, one end of the junction differs, possibly owing to a read error. The chain carries TRBV7-7 and TRBJ2-3, with 10 bases that match TRBD1. This CDR3 comprises 16 residues. The germline gives CDR1 SSHAT, CDR2 FNYEAQ (reference sequence). The CDR3 DNA reads as TGTGCTAGCAGCCCGGGACAGGGGAGTAGTACAGATACGCAGTATTTT. It codes for CASSPGQGSSTDTQYF.

In the case of this clonotype: A much more abundant neighbour one base away suggests this may be a read error. The gene calls are TRBV11-2 and TRBJ2-3; tentatively, D is TRBD1 or TRBD2 (5 bases each). The CDR3 has 17 residues. The V end was cut by 1 base, the J end by 0 bases, with 14 bases between. Germline values: CDR1 SGHAT, CDR2 FQNNGV. Here the CDR3 DNA reads TGTGCCAGCAGCTTAGGATACACCGGGGCTAGCACAGATACGCAGTATTTT. Encoded protein: CASSLGYTGASTDTQYF.

This clonotype was observed a few times. The V gene is TRBV5-1, the J gene TRBJ2-7; D possibly matches TRBD1 or TRBD2 (6 bases each). The germline gives CDR1 SGHRS, CDR2 YFSETQ. V was shortened by 0 bases and J by 2 bases, with 18 bases between the two germline ends. This CDR3 has 17 residues. The CDR3, as DNA: TGCGCCAGCAGCTTGGCAGCAATGGGGGGCGATCCCTACGAGCAGTACTTC. Amino acids: CASSLAAMGGDPYEQYF.

The table lists this clonotype with many counts. The chain employs TRBV12-3 or TRBV12-4 and TRBJ2-6; a possible D gene is TRBD1 (6 bases). The V end was cut by 4 bases, the J end by 0 bases, with 7 bases between. The CDR3 runs to 15 residues. This CDR3 is CASSYRVSGANVLTF. The CDR3 nucleotides read TGTGCCAGCAGTTACAGGGTCTCTGGGGCCAACGTCCTGACTTTC.

Comment on this clonotype: A much bigger clone sits one base away, suggesting this may be a read error. V gene TRBV4-1 combines with J gene TRBJ1-2; D may be TRBD1 (6 bases). In germline, CDR1 is MGHRA, CDR2 YSYEKL. The CDR3 consists of 16 residues. CDR3 nucleotides: TGCGCCGGCAGCCAATACGATTCGTTCGGGGGCAGTGGCTACACCTTC. It codes for CAGSQYDSFGGSGYTF.

This clonotype occurred once. This sequence joins TRBV7-9 and TRBJ1-4; 7 bases agree with TRBD1. The CDR3 consists of 15 residues. The trim removed 4 bases at V and 0 bases at J, leaving 2 bases unmatched. Germline V gene sequence: CDR1 SEHNR, CDR2 FQNEAQ (reference sequence). The DNA of the CDR3 is TGTGCCAGCAGCTGGGGACAGACAACTAATGAAAAACTGTTTTTT. This codes for CASSWGQTTNEKLFF.

CDR3 region: CASSQGQGVRTEAFF. In DNA, the CDR3 is TGCGCCAGCAGCCAAGGGCAGGGGGTACGGACTGAAGCTTTCTTT. The rearrangement links TRBV4-1 to TRBJ1-1; TRBD1 matches 7 bases. With V trimmed by 1 base and J by 5 bases, 7 bases remained unmatched. CDR3 length equals 15 residues. CDR1 is MGHRA, CDR2 YSYEKL, per germline.

This clonotype has just a few counts. This chain links TRBV4-1 with TRBJ2-5; D possibly corresponds to TRBD1 (5 bases). Germline V gives CDR1 MGHRA, CDR2 YSYEKL. The V end lost 1 base, the J end lost 2 bases, and 11 bases lay between the germline ends. This CDR3 has 15 residues. The CDR3 coding sequence is TGCGCCAGCAGCCAAGTGCCAGGGCTGCAAGAGACCCAGTACTTC. Translating gives CASSQVPGLQETQYF.

This clonotype was counted ten times or more. The rearrangement links TRBV20-1 to TRBJ2-4; tentative D call: TRBD2 (6 bases). Germline values: CDR1 DFQATT, CDR2 SNEGSKA (reference sequence). V lost 3 bases and J lost 8, with 11 bases in between. The CDR3 covers 12 residues. CDR3 in DNA: TGCAGTGCTAGCTCTAGCGCGGACATTCAGTACTTC. Its protein is CSASSSADIQYF.

This clonotype came up many times. At one boundary the junction diverges from the germline segment, which might be a read error. The chain joins TRBV18 to TRBJ2-5; D remains unclear. Germline V gene lookup returns CDR1 KGHSH and CDR2 LQKENI. The CDR3 runs to 13 residues. In nucleotides, the CDR3 is TGTGCCAGTTCACGGGCCGGGCAAGAGACCCAGTACTTC. Translation: CASSRAGQETQYF.

This chain links TRBV7-9 with TRBJ2-7; D may be TRBD1 (6 bases). The CDR3 loop spans 17 amino acids. The V gene lost 7 bases and the J gene lost 4 bases, with 26 bases spanning the gap. Germline CDR1 and CDR2: SEHNR and FQNEAQ (reference sequence). The CDR3 is CASTSRGRGANWYEQYF. CDR3 DNA: TGTGCCAGCACCTCGAGGGGGAGAGGGGCGAATTGGTACGAGCAGTACTTC.

In its sample, this clonotype was seen many times. This rearrangement joins TRBV27 to TRBJ1-5; D gene unclear. The CDR3 consists of 13 residues. CDR1 and CDR2 (germline): MNHEY, SMNVEV (reference sequence). Trimming removed 10 bases at V and 0 bases at J, with 10 bases between. CDR3 DNA sequence: TGTGCCACTCGGCTAAATAGCAATCAGCCCCAGCATTTT. Protein sequence: CATRLNSNQPQHF.

This clonotype was detected many times. This chain uses TRBV5-1 with TRBJ2-7; 9 nucleotides match TRBD2. CDR3 length equals 15 residues. Trimming at V came to 2 bases and at J to 7 bases, leaving 10 bases not matched to a gene. From germline, CDR1 is SGHRS and CDR2 YFSETQ. For the CDR3, the DNA is TGCGCCAGCAGCTTACGAGGAGGCGGGAGGGAAGAGCAGTACTTC. Translation: CASSLRGGGREEQYF.

The chain joins TRBV5-1 to TRBJ2-5; D is uncertain. The CDR3 has 14 amino acids. V was clipped by 4 bases and J by 5 bases, with 15 bases between them. Per germline, CDR1 SGHRS and CDR2 YFSETQ. The CDR3 DNA sequence: TGCGCCAGCAGCCTGGAAGGGATGAGGGAGACCCAGTACTTC. Its translation is CASSLEGMRETQYF.

This rearrangement joins TRBV15 to TRBJ1-5, with TRBD1 identical over 8 bases. Germline V CDR1 and CDR2: LNHNV, YYDKDF (reference sequence). The CDR3 loop spans 15 amino acids. V was clipped by 8 bases and J by 2 bases; unmatched bases: 8. The CDR3 DNA is TGTGCCACCGGGGCAGGGGGCACGCGCAATCAGCCCCAGCATTTT. Protein sequence: CATGAGGTRNQPQHF.

The rearrangement joins TRBV15 to TRBJ2-3; 14 nucleotides line up with TRBD2. This CDR3 has 16 amino acids. Trimming at V came to 3 bases and at J to 4 bases, leaving 3 bases not matched to a gene. CDR1 and CDR2 (germline): LNHNV, YYDKDF (reference sequence). CDR3 sequence (DNA): TGTGCCACCAGCAGGCGACTAGCGGGAGGGCCAGATACGCAGTATTTT. This encodes CATSRRLAGGPDTQYF.

This sequence joins TRBV2 and TRBJ2-1; 10 bases are a match to TRBD1. This CDR3 is 16 amino acids long. CDR1 is SNHLY and CDR2 is FYNNEI in the germline V gene. The junction had 8 bases not matched to a gene; V was cut back by 3 bases and J by 6 bases. DNA of the CDR3: TGTGCCAGCAGTGACCGGGACAGGGGTGTTGGCAATGAGCAGTTCTTC. Amino acids: CASSDRDRGVGNEQFF. The whole variable domain, remainder taken from reference TRBV2 and TRBJ2-1, is EPEVTQTPSHQVTQMGQEVILRCVPISNHLYFYWYRQILGQKVEFLVSFYNNEISEKSEIFDDQFSVERPDGSNFTLKIRSTKLEDSAMYFCASSDRDRGVGNEQFFGPGTRLTVL.

The chain is built from TRBV6-5 and TRBJ2-3, with 10 bases fitting TRBD1. V was pared by 2 bases and J by 3 bases, with 2 bases of the junction left unmatched. The CDR3 spans 15 residues. From germline, CDR1 is MNHEY and CDR2 SVGAGI. DNA for the CDR3: TGTGCCAGCAGTTACGGACAGGGGGTGACAGATACGCAGTATTTT. Translated, it gives CASSYGQGVTDTQYF.